The 21 T cell receptor beta chains below were found in one sample sequenced in a study of a mutant IDH1 vaccine in newly diagnosed glioma. Assay used: immunoSEQ multiplex PCR; TCRdb lists only in-frame clones, some missing. The sample lists about 66,000 clones, 84% seen once, with 3.6% in the top ten. Indicated time point: week 11, during vaccination. Every single dose of the vaccine, 300 ug of mutant IDH1 20-mer peptide, came with topical imiquimod. No antigen is known for these receptors. The input for sequencing was PBMCs, taken from a glioma patient whose treatment included an IDH1 peptide vaccine. The receptors derive from a man under 40 with glioma.

The rearrangement uses TRBV9 and TRBJ1-4; 8 bases match TRBD1. The length of the CDR3 is 16 residues. The germline CDR1 and CDR2 sequences are SGDLS and YYNGEE. Germline trimming cut 3 bases from V and 6 bases from J; bases unmatched to any gene: 10. CDR3 sequence (DNA): TGTGCCAGCAGCGAGACCCTTACAGGGGGGGATGAAAAACTGTTTTTT. Its translation: CASSETLTGGDEKLFF.

This sequence joins TRBV11-2 and TRBJ2-2, with 8 bases that match TRBD2. Per the germline V gene, CDR1 is SGHAT and CDR2 is FQNNGV. There are 17 residues in the CDR3. V trimming: 3 bases; J trimming: 8 bases; junction bases outside the gene matches: 14. Written as DNA, the CDR3 is TGTGCCAGCAGCTTTCAACGACTAGCGAGAACTAGGGGGGAGCTGTTTTTT. Protein sequence: CASSFQRLARTRGELFF. Full variable domain (remainder filled in from reference TRBV11-2 and TRBJ2-2): EAGVAQSPRYKIIEKRQSVAFWCNPISGHATLYWYQQILGQGPKLLIQFQNNGVVDDSQLPKDRFSAERLKGVDSTLKIQPAKLEDSAVYLCASSFQRLARTRGELFFGEGSRLTVL.

The chain carries TRBV14 and TRBJ2-5; D not resolved. CDR1 SGHDN and CDR2 FVKESK come from the germline V gene. Deletions cut 5 bases from V and 1 base from J, with 14 bases between. The CDR3 has 15 amino acids. The CDR3 here is CASSALRTAQETQYF. Written as DNA, the CDR3 is TGTGCCAGCAGCGCGTTGCGGACGGCCCAAGAGACCCAGTACTTC.

This chain uses TRBV7-9 with TRBJ1-2; D is possibly TRBD1 (6 bases). V dropped 4 bases and J dropped 7 bases, with 13 bases sitting between them. The CDR3 extends over 13 amino acids. Germline V gene data show CDR1 as SEHNR and CDR2 as FQNEAQ (reference sequence). Written as DNA, the CDR3 is TGTGCCAGCAGCTCGTATAACAGGGTTGGCTACACCTTC. Its translation: CASSSYNRVGYTF. The whole variable domain, remainder taken from reference TRBV7-9 and TRBJ1-2, is DTGVSQNPRHKITKRGQNVTFRCDPISEHNRLYWYRQTLGQGPEFLTYFQNEAQLEKSRLLSDRFSAERPKGSFSTLEIQRTEQGDSAMYLCASSSYNRVGYTFGSGTRLTVV.

The rearrangement uses TRBV19 and TRBJ1-2; D remains ambiguous. The germline V gene has CDR1 LNHDA and CDR2 SQIVND (reference sequence). Trimming shortened V by 6 bases and J by 2 bases, and 13 bases separated the two germline ends. This CDR3 comprises 14 residues. CDR3 coding DNA: TGTGCCAGTAGCCAGAGACGGAACAACTATGGCTACACCTTC. Protein sequence: CASSQRRNNYGYTF.

This clone has a handful of counts. This chain links TRBV9 with TRBJ1-1, with a tentative D call TRBD1 (5 bases). From germline, CDR1 is SGDLS and CDR2 YYNGEE. The V end lost 0 bases, the J end lost 1 base, and 7 bases lay between the germline ends. This CDR3 comprises 14 residues. CDR3 sequence reads: CASSVDRTNTEAFF. CDR3 DNA sequence: TGTGCCAGCAGCGTAGACAGGACGAACACTGAAGCTTTCTTT.

J is TRBJ1-2 and V is TRBV18, with D tentatively TRBD1 (5 bases). This CDR3 contains 14 residues. V was trimmed by 4 bases and J by 3 bases, leaving 12 bases between them. Germline CDR1 is KGHSH and CDR2 is LQKENI. In nucleotides, the CDR3 is TGTGCCAGCTCACGAGATCAGGGTGACTATGGCTACACCTTC. Translating it yields CASSRDQGDYGYTF.

This chain links TRBV5-4 with TRBJ1-1; no definite D call. V lost 2 bases, J lost 7 bases, and 9 bases lay in between. The CDR3 is 12 residues long. In germline, CDR1 is SGHNT, CDR2 YYREEE (reference sequence). CDR3 in amino acids: CASSFARGEAFF. DNA of the CDR3: TGTGCCAGCAGCTTCGCTCGGGGTGAAGCTTTCTTT.

The chain joins TRBV14 to TRBJ2-1, with D hard to call. Trimming cost V 1 base and J 6 bases, with 16 bases left between them. The CDR3 totals 16 residues. The germline CDR1 and CDR2 sequences are SGHDN and FVKESK. The DNA of the CDR3 is TGTGCCAGCAGCCAAGCCCTAACTGTTCCACCCAATGAGCAGTTCTTC. The encoded protein is CASSQALTVPPNEQFF.

The CDR3 reads CASSLEWTRRDTQYF. In nucleotides, the CDR3 is TGTGCCAGCAGCTTAGAATGGACACGAAGAGATACGCAGTATTTT. The chain employs TRBV7-6 and TRBJ2-3; TRBD1 might be the D (5 bases). Germline V CDR1 and CDR2: SGHVS, FNYEAQ. The ends were cut back, 1 base at V and 5 bases at J, with 13 bases in the middle. The CDR3 contains 15 residues.

The rearrangement links TRBV9 to TRBJ2-7; maybe TRBD2 (6 bases). The CDR3 length is 14 residues. Trimming pared 4 bases from V and 5 bases from J, leaving 16 bases between. Germline V lookup: CDR1 SGDLS, CDR2 YYNGEE. CDR3 nucleotide sequence: TGTGCCAGCAGCCCTAGGAGGGTTCTGGACGAGCAGTACTTC. It encodes CASSPRRVLDEQYF.

This clone was detected once. Other DNA variants within this sample encode the same CDR3. The rearrangement joins TRBV5-6 to TRBJ2-7; 7 nucleotides align to TRBD1. Germline CDR1 SGHDT, CDR2 YYEEEE. This CDR3 spans 13 amino acids. With V trimmed by 2 bases and J by 2 bases, 1 base remained unmatched. The CDR3 DNA is TGTGCCAGCAGCTTAACAGGGGCCTACGAGCAGTACTTC. Translation gives CASSLTGAYEQYF.

This chain uses TRBV19 with TRBJ2-7; D assignment may be TRBD1 or TRBD2 (5 bases each). The CDR3 consists of 18 residues. The germline V and J ends were trimmed by 5 bases and 7 bases, with 30 bases remaining between them. Germline CDR1 LNHDA, CDR2 SQIVND (reference sequence). The CDR3 DNA follows: TGTGCCAGTAGTGCGAAACCGGGACCACTAAGTCGGTCGGGGGAGCAGTACTTC. It yields the protein CASSAKPGPLSRSGEQYF.

This clone appeared a single time. The CDR3 loop is CASRIGDTQYF. For the CDR3, the DNA is TGTGCCAGCAGAATTGGGGATACGCAGTATTTT. The chain links TRBV27 to TRBJ2-3; no reliable D call. The V end was cut by 6 bases, the J end by 6 bases, with 7 bases between. Germline CDR1 reads MNHEY; CDR2 reads SMNVEV (reference sequence). This CDR3 region has 11 residues.

This chain links TRBV27 with TRBJ2-2, with TRBD1 identical over 7 bases. The V gene end was trimmed by 7 bases and the J gene end by 6 bases; junction bases not matched to a gene: 17. Germline V gene data show CDR1 as MNHEY and CDR2 as SMNVEV (reference sequence). CDR3 length: 17 amino acids. CDR3 residues: CASTRHPGAGGSGELFF. The CDR3 DNA is TGTGCCAGCACTCGACACCCCGGGGCAGGGGGTTCCGGGGAGCTGTTTTTT.

The V and J genes are TRBV28 and TRBJ1-4, with 7 bases matching TRBD1. The CDR3 runs to 14 residues. Germline-derived CDR1 and CDR2 are MDHEN and SYDVKM. The V gene end was trimmed by 4 bases and the J gene end by 1 base; junction bases not matched to a gene: 0. The CDR3, as DNA: TGTGCCAGCAGTTCAGGGGGAACTAATGAAAAACTGTTTTTT. Protein product: CASSSGGTNEKLFF. The full variable domain, in which reference TRBV28 and TRBJ1-4 provide the parts outside the CDR3, is DVKVTQSSRYLVKRTGEKVFLECVQDMDHENMFWYRQDPGLGLRLIYFSYDVKMKEKGDIPEGYSVSREKKERFSLILESASTNQTSMYLCASSSGGTNEKLFFGSGTQLSVL.

A few counts support this clone. This chain uses TRBV7-2 with TRBJ1-1; D is ambiguous. The CDR3 is made up of 13 amino acids. Germline V gene lookup returns CDR1 SGHTA and CDR2 FQGNSA. V was shortened by 3 bases and J by 1 base, with 6 bases between the two germline ends. CDR3 in DNA: TGTGCCAGCAGCTTGGGCTCGAACACTGAAGCTTTCTTT. Its translation is CASSLGSNTEAFF.

This chain links TRBV10-3 with TRBJ2-7; 9 bases align to TRBD1. Germline V lookup: CDR1 ENHRY, CDR2 SYGVKD. V trimming: 6 bases; J trimming: 0 bases; junction bases outside the gene matches: 3. This CDR3 spans 14 amino acids. The CDR3 loop is CAIRMTGGSYEQYF. The CDR3 DNA reads TGTGCCATCAGGATGACAGGGGGCTCCTACGAGCAGTACTTC.

The CDR3 nucleotides are TGTGCCAGCAGCTTCCAACGAGAGACCCAGTACTTC. Amino acid sequence: CASSFQRETQYF. The gene calls are TRBV11-2 and TRBJ2-5; D unclear. The CDR3 consists of 12 residues. The germline CDR1 and CDR2 sequences are SGHAT and FQNNGV. V was trimmed by 3 bases and J by 4 bases, leaving 6 bases between them.

V and J are TRBV5-4 and TRBJ1-6, with D unresolved. Trimming took off 3 bases at V and 3 bases at J, with 7 bases between the two ends. This CDR3 has 14 residues. The germline gives CDR1 SGHNT, CDR2 YYREEE (reference sequence). CDR3 amino acids: CASSSRDYNSPLHF. CDR3 sequence (DNA): TGTGCCAGCAGCTCCCGGGACTATAATTCACCCCTCCACTTT.

The rearrangement links TRBV11-2 to TRBJ2-7; maybe TRBD2 (6 bases). The V end lost 3 bases, the J end lost 2 bases, and 11 bases lay between the germline ends. Germline CDR1 and CDR2: SGHAT and FQNNGV. This CDR3 has 14 residues. The CDR3 loop reads CASSLGLPPYEQYF. The CDR3 DNA sequence: TGTGCCAGCAGCTTGGGACTCCCTCCCTACGAGCAGTACTTC.